Listed below are T cell receptor beta chains from one sample, sequenced in a study of cytomegalovirus exposure and HLA in healthy donors. Using immunoSEQ multiplex PCR, the repertoire was profiled, and TCRdb retains in-frame clones only, with some absent. The data hold roughly 150,000 clones, with roughly 86% observed a single time. The specimen sequenced was PBMCs. These receptors originate from a woman aged 18-29 years in good health and CMV-seropositive. Both conserved end residues are part of each CDR3. The order of the fields is clone size, D gene, J gene, V gene, CDR3 DNA, CDR3 protein. D genes are given only for firm matches. Expanded clones get a size class; other rows say once, few or many, or leave the size out.

>once|TRBD2|TRBJ2-7|TRBV11-2
TGTGCCACCGCTAGCGGGATATACGAGCAGTACTTC
CATASGIYEQYF
>.|.|TRBJ2-5|TRBV27
TGTGCCAGCAGTCCATCAGGGGCGACCCAAGAGACCCAGTACTTC
CASSPSGATQETQYF
>.|.|TRBJ2-5|TRBV5-4
TGTGCCACCAGAGCGGGCGCTTTGGAGACCCAGTACTTC
CATRAGALETQYF
>.|TRBD1|TRBJ2-7|TRBV5-1
TGCGCCAGCAGCGTAGGGGGCGCTAACCTCTACGAGCAGTACTTC
CASSVGGANLYEQYF
>.|TRBD2|TRBJ2-2|TRBV30
TGTGCCTGGAGTGGACTAGCGGGAGGGAACACCGGGGAGCTGTTTTTT
CAWSGLAGGNTGELFF
>once|.|TRBJ1-5|TRBV28
TGTGCCAGCAGTATTACAGGAGTCTATAGCAATCAGCCCCAGCATTTT
CASSITGVYSNQPQHF
>.|TRBD1|TRBJ1-4|TRBV5-4
TGTGCCAGCAGCTTCGGACAGGGCACCACGGACGGAAAACTGTTTTTT
CASSFGQGTTDGKLFF
>.|TRBD2|TRBJ2-1|TRBV27
TGTGCCAGCAGTTTATTTACTAGCGGGATCAATGAGCAGTTCTTC
CASSLFTSGINEQFF
>.|TRBD1|TRBJ2-7|TRBV4-1
TGCGCCAGCAGCCAAGGAAGACAGGGGGCCAGAGGGGAGCAGTACTTC
CASSQGRQGARGEQYF
>.|.|TRBJ2-2|TRBV30
TGTGCTCTACGAAGCGGGAACACCGGGGAGCTGTTTTTT
CALRSGNTGELFF
>.|TRBD1|TRBJ2-2|TRBV6-4
TGTGCCAGCAACGCCCGGGACAGTGAACAATGGGGGGAGCTGTTTTTT
CASNARDSEQWGELFF
>.|.|TRBJ2-5|TRBV29-1
TGCAGCGTTGGCACTAGATTCGTGGAGACCCAGTACTTC
CSVGTRFVETQYF
>.|.|TRBJ1-5|TRBV6-6
TGTGCCAGCAGGGGACGTAAGGGGGATAGCAATCAGCCCCAGCATTTT
CASRGRKGDSNQPQHF
>.|.|TRBJ1-5|TRBV30
TGTGCCTGGAGGACGGGGACATATAGCAATCAGCCCCAGCATTTT
CAWRTGTYSNQPQHF
>.|TRBD2|TRBJ2-1|TRBV11-3
TGTGCCAGCAGCTTAGCAACTAGCGGGATACACAATGAGCAGTTCTTC
CASSLATSGIHNEQFF
>.|.|TRBJ2-4|TRBV4-1
TGCGCCAGCAGCCAGGCGGCCAGTGGGTACATTCAGTACTTC
CASSQAASGYIQYF
>.|TRBD1|TRBJ2-7|TRBV10-1
TGCGCCAGCAGTGACCGGGACAGGGGACACGAGCAGTACTTC
CASSDRDRGHEQYF
>.|TRBD1|TRBJ2-1|TRBV4-2
TGTGCCAGCAGCCAACCGGGACAGGGAAGCAATGAGCAGTTCTTC
CASSQPGQGSNEQFF
>.|TRBD2|TRBJ2-1|TRBV2
TGTGCCAGCAGTTCCCCCGCGGGGGTTGAGCAGTTCTTC
CASSSPAGVEQFF
>.|.|TRBJ2-1|TRBV27
TGTGCCAGCAGTTGGCCCCCATCCAATGAGCAGTTCTTC
CASSWPPSNEQFF
>.|TRBD1|TRBJ1-2|TRBV27
TGTGCCAGCAGCCTCACAGGGGGTTGGAATGGCTACACCTTC
CASSLTGGWNGYTF
>.|TRBD2|TRBJ2-1|TRBV12-5
TGTGCTAGTGGAAATAGCGGGAGGGGGAATGAGCAGTTCTTC
CASGNSGRGNEQFF
>.|TRBD2|TRBJ2-7|TRBV4-1
TGCGCCAGCAGCCAAGAACGGGAGGGCTACGAGCAGTACTTC
CASSQEREGYEQYF
>.|TRBD2|TRBJ2-1|TRBV10-1
TGCGCCAGCAGTGAGCGACTAGCGGCCTACAATGAGCAGTTCTTC
CASSERLAAYNEQFF
>.|TRBD1|TRBJ1-3|TRBV7-6
TGTGCCAGCAGCTCAACAGGGGCCGACTCTGGAAACACCATATATTTT
CASSSTGADSGNTIYF
>.|.|TRBJ2-2|TRBV30
TGTGCCTGGAGTGTATGGACACTTGACACCGGGGAGCTGTTTTTT
CAWSVWTLDTGELFF
>.|.|TRBJ1-1|TRBV20-1
TGCAGTGCTAGCGGGATCATTGAAGCTTTCTTT
CSASGIIEAFF
>.|.|TRBJ1-2|TRBV27
TGTGCCAGCAGCTCCTTAATGGAGGAGAACTATGGCTACACCTTC
CASSSLMEENYGYTF
>.|.|TRBJ2-1|TRBV10-1
TGCGCCAGCAGTGAGTCGCGGTTTCTAGTCTACAATGAGCAGTTCTTC
CASSESRFLVYNEQFF
>.|.|TRBJ2-7|TRBV29-1
TGCAGCGTTGGGACTTCCAGGACCTACGAGCAGTACTTC
CSVGTSRTYEQYF
>.|TRBD1|TRBJ1-5|TRBV7-2
TGTGCCAGCAGCCAAGGGACAGTTAGCAATCAGCCCCAGCATTTT
CASSQGTVSNQPQHF
>once|.|TRBJ2-2|TRBV30
TGTGCCTGGAGTGGACAGGCGAACACCGGGGAGCTGTTTTTT
CAWSGQANTGELFF
>.|.|TRBJ2-7|TRBV2
TGTGCCACCGGATCCGGGGTCTCCTACGAGCAGTACTTC
CATGSGVSYEQYF
>.|TRBD1|TRBJ1-3|TRBV15
TGTGCCACCAGCAGCGGACAGGGGCCTCTCTTGGTGGACACCATATATTTT
CATSSGQGPLLVDTIYF
>once|TRBD2|TRBJ2-1|TRBV7-9
TGTGCCAGCAGCAAGGGGCTAGCGGGAGGGCCAAGGTACAATGAGCAGTTCTTC
CASSKGLAGGPRYNEQFF
>.|TRBD2|TRBJ2-1|TRBV7-3
TGTGCCAGCAGCCCCCGTCTGGGGCTAGCGGCTAATGAGCAGTTCTTC
CASSPRLGLAANEQFF
>.|TRBD1|TRBJ2-3|TRBV30
TGTGCCTGGAGTGAGACAGGGCCTAGCACAGATACGCAGTATTTT
CAWSETGPSTDTQYF
>.|.|TRBJ2-3|TRBV5-1
TGCGCCAGCAAACAGGCAGGGGGAGGAGATACGCAGTATTTT
CASKQAGGGDTQYF
>.|TRBD1|TRBJ1-5|TRBV6-1
TGTGCCAGCAGTGAAGGGGGACAGGGAGGTCAGCCCCAGCATTTT
CASSEGGQGGQPQHF
>.|.|TRBJ1-1|TRBV5-1
TGCGCCAGCAGCAAATACAGGGAAACTGAAGCTTTCTTT
CASSKYRETEAFF
>.|TRBD2|TRBJ2-5|TRBV9
TGTGCCAGCAGCGCCCCGGGACTAGAAGAGACCCAGTACTTC
CASSAPGLEETQYF
>.|.|TRBJ2-2|TRBV27
TGTGCCAGCAGTTTAATAGGAGGGGCGAACACCGGGGAGCTGTTTTTT
CASSLIGGANTGELFF
>.|.|TRBJ1-1|TRBV18
TGTGCCAGCTCACCCGTCCCGGGCACTGAAGCTTTCTTT
CASSPVPGTEAFF
>.|TRBD2|TRBJ2-3|TRBV4-3
TGCGCCAGCAGCCAAGGACTAGCGGGATCGACCACAGATACGCAGTATTTT
CASSQGLAGSTTDTQYF
>.|.|TRBJ1-2|TRBV29-1
TGCAGCGTTGACCGGGGGGGTGGCTACACCTTC
CSVDRGGGYTF
>.|.|TRBJ2-7|TRBV7-9
TGTGCCAGCAGCTTAGCCCTCCCGTTGACAGAGCAGTACTTC
CASSLALPLTEQYF
>.|.|TRBJ2-7|TRBV7-2
TGTGCCAGCAGCCCCTCTAGCCGACGCCTTTACGAGCAGTACTTC
CASSPSSRRLYEQYF
>.|TRBD1|TRBJ2-7|TRBV2
TGTGCCAGCATGCGGGACAGGGCCTACGAGCAGTACTTC
CASMRDRAYEQYF
>.|.|TRBJ2-2|TRBV7-3
TGTGCCAGCGGGACAACTTCTACCGGGGAGCTGTTTTTT
CASGTTSTGELFF
>.|.|TRBJ2-1|TRBV29-1
TGCAGCGTTGATGGTGGACAGAGCTCCTACAATGAGCAGTTCTTC
CSVDGGQSSYNEQFF
>.|.|TRBJ2-7|TRBV2
TGTGCCAGCTTGGCGAGGGCCCTGGATATCTACGAGCAGTACTTC
CASLARALDIYEQYF
>.|TRBD2|TRBJ2-5|TRBV5-5
TGTGCCAGCAGCTTGGCTTGGACTAGCGGGAAGGAGACCCAGTACTTC
CASSLAWTSGKETQYF
>many|.|TRBJ1-5|TRBV5-1
TGCGCCAGCCTTACTGGGGGGGCTAGCAATCAGCCCCAGCATTTT
CASLTGGASNQPQHF
>many|TRBD2|TRBJ2-3|TRBV28
TGTGCCAGCAGTTTGGAGGCGGGAGATGGAGATACGCAGTATTTT
CASSLEAGDGDTQYF
>.|TRBD2|TRBJ2-7|TRBV2
TGTGCCAGCAGTGGCGGGGGGAAGTCCTACGAGCAGTACTTC
CASSGGGKSYEQYF
>.|TRBD1|TRBJ1-2|TRBV7-2
TGTGCCAGCAGCTTACCGAGGGGGCAGTCGGAGGCTAACTATGGCTACACCTTC
CASSLPRGQSEANYGYTF
>.|TRBD1|TRBJ2-3|TRBV2
TGTGCCAGCAGTGACCTCGGGACAGACCCTATCACAGATACGCAGTATTTT
CASSDLGTDPITDTQYF